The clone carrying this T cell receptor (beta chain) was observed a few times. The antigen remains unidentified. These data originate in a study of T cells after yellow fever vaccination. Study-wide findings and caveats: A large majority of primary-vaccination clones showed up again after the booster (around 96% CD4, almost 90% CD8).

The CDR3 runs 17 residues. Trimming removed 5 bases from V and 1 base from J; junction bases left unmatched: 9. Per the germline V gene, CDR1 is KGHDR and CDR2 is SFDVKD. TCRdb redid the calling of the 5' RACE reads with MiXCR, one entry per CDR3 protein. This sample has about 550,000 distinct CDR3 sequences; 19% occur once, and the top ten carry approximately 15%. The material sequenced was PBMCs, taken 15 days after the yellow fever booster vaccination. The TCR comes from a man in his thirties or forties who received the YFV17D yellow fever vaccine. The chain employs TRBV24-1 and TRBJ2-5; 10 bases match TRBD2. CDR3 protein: CATSADPRTSGQETQYF. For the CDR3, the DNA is TGTGCCACCAGTGCGGACCCGAGGACTAGCGGCCAAGAGACCCAGTACTTC.